One and the same sample provided the 4 T cell receptor beta chains below, sequenced in a study of vaccination and CD4 T cells after COVID-19. Treatment of the sample: roughly 10-day PBMC culture with coronavirus spike peptide pools or control peptides (ViraFEST assay). The study sequenced cultured CD4+ T cell DNA using the Oncomine TCR Beta short-read assay. TCRdb re-derived calls from the PCR reads in MiXCR, one entry per CDR3 protein. The sample yields under 20,000 distinct CDR3 sequences, under 70% seen once. These receptors are not linked to any known antigen. Sequences were obtained from CD4+ T cells from blood, cultured in vitro. Receptors originate from a human donor who had recovered from COVID-19.

V and J are TRBV27 and TRBJ1-2, with TRBD1 identical over 7 bases. Trimming cost V 4 bases and J 4 bases; bases outside gene matches: 9. CDR1 is MNHEY and CDR2 is SMNVEV in the germline V gene (reference sequence). CDR3 length equals 15 residues. The CDR3 coding sequence is TGTGCCAGCAGTTCCAGGGGGAGGGGTCCCTATGGCTACACCTTC. It is translated as CASSSRGRGPYGYTF.

This clonotype was recorded only once. This chain uses TRBV12-3 or TRBV12-4 with TRBJ1-3; D gene ambiguous. The CDR3 has 12 residues. With 1 base removed from V and 5 bases from J, the gap between germline ends came to 3 bases. In DNA form, the CDR3 reads TGTGCCAGCAGTTTAGTTCGAAACACCATATATTTT. Translated, it gives CASSLVRNTIYF.

The chain recombines TRBV7-2 with TRBJ2-3, with 7 bases aligning to TRBD2. V trimming: 1 base; J trimming: 5 bases; junction bases outside the gene matches: 6. The CDR3 has 15 residues. The germline V gene encodes CDR1 SGHTA and CDR2 FQGNSA. This CDR3 reads CASSLGGSGGDTQYF. The CDR3 DNA reads TGTGCCAGCAGCTTAGGCGGGAGTGGGGGAGATACGCAGTATTTT.

This clonotype has just one count. The rearrangement uses TRBV6-1 and TRBJ1-5; D gene uncertain. Germline V gene sequence: CDR1 MNHNS, CDR2 SASEGT. V lost 7 bases, J lost 1 base, and 14 bases lay in between. The CDR3 runs 15 residues. The CDR3 loop reads CASTSLRGSNQPQHF. The DNA for the CDR3 is TGTGCCAGCACCTCTCTCCGGGGAAGCAATCAGCCCCAGCATTTT.